The clone carrying this T cell receptor beta chain has just a few counts. Its specificity is unknown. This sample stems from a study of cytomegalovirus exposure and HLA in healthy donors. This CDR3 has 15 residues. Trimming took off 6 bases at V and 5 bases at J, with 17 bases between the two ends. CDR1 and CDR2 (germline): SGHAT, FQNNGV. Produced via immunoSEQ multiplex PCR; TCRdb's table is partial and in-frame only. The data contain 200,000 to 250,000 clones, around four fifths of them singletons. Study results and caveats: Reports showed the classifier diagnosing cytomegalovirus status with high specificity and sensitivity. The study put 150 or so TCR beta chains on its list as cytomegalovirus-associated.

Material for sequencing was PBMCs. The TCR was taken from a young woman in good health and CMV-seronegative. This sequence joins TRBV11-2 and TRBJ1-3, with a weak D call TRBD1 (5 bases). CDR3 DNA: TGTGCCAGCAGATTATTGGGGCCGGCCCGAAACACCATATATTTT. Translated, it gives CASRLLGPARNTIYF.